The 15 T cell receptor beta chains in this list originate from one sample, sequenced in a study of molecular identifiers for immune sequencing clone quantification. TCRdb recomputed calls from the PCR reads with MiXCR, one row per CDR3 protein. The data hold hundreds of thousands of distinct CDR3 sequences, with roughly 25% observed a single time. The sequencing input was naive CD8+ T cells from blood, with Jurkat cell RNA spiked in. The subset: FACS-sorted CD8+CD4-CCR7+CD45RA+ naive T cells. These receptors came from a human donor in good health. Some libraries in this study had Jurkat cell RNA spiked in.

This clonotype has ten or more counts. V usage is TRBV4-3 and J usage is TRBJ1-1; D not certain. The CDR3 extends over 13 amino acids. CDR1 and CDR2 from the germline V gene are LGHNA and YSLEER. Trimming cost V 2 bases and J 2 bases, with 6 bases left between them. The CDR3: CASSQIPNTEAFF. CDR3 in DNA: TGCGCCAGCAGCCAAATTCCCAACACTGAAGCTTTCTTT.

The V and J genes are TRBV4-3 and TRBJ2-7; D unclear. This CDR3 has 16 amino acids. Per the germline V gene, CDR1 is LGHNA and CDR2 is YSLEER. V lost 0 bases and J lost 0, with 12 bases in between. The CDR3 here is CASSQEIRASSYEQYF. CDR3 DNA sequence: TGCGCCAGCAGCCAAGAGATCAGAGCAAGCTCCTACGAGCAGTACTTC.

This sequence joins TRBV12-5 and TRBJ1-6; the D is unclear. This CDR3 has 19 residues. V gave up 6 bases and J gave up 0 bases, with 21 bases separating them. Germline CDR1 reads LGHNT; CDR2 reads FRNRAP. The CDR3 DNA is TGTGCTAGTGGGGAATCGAGCAGTCACCTGGGCTCCTATAATTCACCCCTCCACTTT. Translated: CASGESSSHLGSYNSPLHF.

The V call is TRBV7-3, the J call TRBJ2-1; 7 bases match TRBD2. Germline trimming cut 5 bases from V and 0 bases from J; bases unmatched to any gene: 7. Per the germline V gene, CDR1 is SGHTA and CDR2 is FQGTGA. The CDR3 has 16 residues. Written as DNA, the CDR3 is TGTGCCAGCAGCGTCGATGGCGGGAGCTCCTACAATGAGCAGTTCTTC. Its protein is CASSVDGGSSYNEQFF. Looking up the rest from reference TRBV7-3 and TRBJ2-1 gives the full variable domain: GAGVSQTPSNKVTEKGKYVELRCDPISGHTALYWYRQSLGQGPEFLIYFQGTGAADDSGLPNDRFFAVRPEGSVSTLKIQRTERGDSAVYLCASSVDGGSSYNEQFFGPGTRLTVL.

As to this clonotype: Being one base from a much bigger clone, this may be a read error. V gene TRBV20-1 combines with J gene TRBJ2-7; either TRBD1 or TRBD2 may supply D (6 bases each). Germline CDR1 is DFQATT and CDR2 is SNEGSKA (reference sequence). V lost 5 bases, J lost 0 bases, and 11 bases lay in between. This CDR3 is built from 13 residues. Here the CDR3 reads CSAGGGNSYEQYF. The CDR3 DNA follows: TGCAGTGCTGGGGGCGGGAACTCCTACGAGCAGTACTTC.

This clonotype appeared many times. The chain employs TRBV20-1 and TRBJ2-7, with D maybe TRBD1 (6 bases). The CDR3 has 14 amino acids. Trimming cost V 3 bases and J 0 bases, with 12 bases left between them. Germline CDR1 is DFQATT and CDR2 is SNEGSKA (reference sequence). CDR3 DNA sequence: TGCAGTGCTAGGGACAGCCATCTCTCCTACGAGCAGTACTTC. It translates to CSARDSHLSYEQYF.

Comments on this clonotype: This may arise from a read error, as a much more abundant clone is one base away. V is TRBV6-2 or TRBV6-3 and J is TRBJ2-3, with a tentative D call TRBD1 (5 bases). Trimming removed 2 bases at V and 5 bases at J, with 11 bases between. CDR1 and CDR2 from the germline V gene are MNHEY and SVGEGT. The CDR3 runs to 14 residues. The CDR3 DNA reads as TGTGCCAGCAGTTACCTGGGGCTGGGAGATACGCAGTATTTT. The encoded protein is CASSYLGLGDTQYF.

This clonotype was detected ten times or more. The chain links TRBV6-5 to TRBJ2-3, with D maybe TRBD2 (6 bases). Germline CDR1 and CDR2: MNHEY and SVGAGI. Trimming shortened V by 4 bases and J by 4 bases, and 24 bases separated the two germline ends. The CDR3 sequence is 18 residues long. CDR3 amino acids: CASSSNRDSLRLADTQYF. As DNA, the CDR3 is TGTGCCAGCAGTTCTAACCGGGACTCCCTCCGGTTGGCAGATACGCAGTATTTT.

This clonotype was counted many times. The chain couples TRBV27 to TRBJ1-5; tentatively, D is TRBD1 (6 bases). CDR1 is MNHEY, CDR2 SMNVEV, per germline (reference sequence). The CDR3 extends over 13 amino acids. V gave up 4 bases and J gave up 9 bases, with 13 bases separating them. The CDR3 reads CASSSSGVRPQHF. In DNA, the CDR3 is TGTGCCAGCAGTTCCTCAGGGGTCAGGCCCCAGCATTTT.

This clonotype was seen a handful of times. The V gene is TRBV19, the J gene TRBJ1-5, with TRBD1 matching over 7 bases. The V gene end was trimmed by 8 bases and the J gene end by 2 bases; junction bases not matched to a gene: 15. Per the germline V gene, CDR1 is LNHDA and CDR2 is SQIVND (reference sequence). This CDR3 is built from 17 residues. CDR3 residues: CASQTASRQGGNQPQHF. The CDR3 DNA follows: TGTGCCAGTCAAACAGCCTCGCGACAGGGAGGCAATCAGCCCCAGCATTTT.

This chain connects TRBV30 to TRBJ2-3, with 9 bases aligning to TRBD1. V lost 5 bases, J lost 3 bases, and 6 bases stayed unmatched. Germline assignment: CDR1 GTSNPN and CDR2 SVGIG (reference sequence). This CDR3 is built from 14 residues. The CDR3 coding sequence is TGTGCCTGGGGAGGGGGACAGGGAACAGATACGCAGTATTTT. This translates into CAWGGGQGTDTQYF.

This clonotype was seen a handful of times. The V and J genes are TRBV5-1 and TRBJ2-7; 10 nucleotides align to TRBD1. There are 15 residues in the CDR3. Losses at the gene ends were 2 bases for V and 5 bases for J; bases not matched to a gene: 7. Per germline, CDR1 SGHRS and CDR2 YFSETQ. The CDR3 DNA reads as TGCGCCAGCAGCTTAGGGGGACAGGGGACCAACGAGCAGTACTTC. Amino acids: CASSLGGQGTNEQYF.

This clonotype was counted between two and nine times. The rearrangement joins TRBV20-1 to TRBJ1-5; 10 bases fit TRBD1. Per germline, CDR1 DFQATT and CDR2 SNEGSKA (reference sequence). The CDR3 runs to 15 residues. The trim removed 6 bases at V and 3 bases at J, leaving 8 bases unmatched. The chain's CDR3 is CSASRDRGINQPQHF. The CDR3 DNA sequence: TGCAGTGCGTCCCGGGACAGGGGCATCAATCAGCCCCAGCATTTT.

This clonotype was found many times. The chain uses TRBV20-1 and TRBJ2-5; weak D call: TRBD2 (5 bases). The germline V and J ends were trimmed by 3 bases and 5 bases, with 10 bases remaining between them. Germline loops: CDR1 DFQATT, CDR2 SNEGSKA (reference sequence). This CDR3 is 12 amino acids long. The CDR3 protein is CSASLLVETQYF. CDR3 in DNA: TGCAGTGCTAGTTTACTAGTCGAGACCCAGTACTTC.

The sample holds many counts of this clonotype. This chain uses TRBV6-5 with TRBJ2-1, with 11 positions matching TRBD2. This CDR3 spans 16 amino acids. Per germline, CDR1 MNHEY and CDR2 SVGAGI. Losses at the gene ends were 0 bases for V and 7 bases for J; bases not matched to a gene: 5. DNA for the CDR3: TGTGCCAGCAGTTACTCGTTTAGCGGGAGGGCTAATGAGCAGTTCTTC. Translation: CASSYSFSGRANEQFF.